This T cell receptor beta chain emerged from a study of CD8+CD57+ T cells in acquired aplastic anemia. On the study more broadly: Across the sorted CD4+ and CD8+ cells, DNA amounts averaged about 3 ug. Around 11 million reads, on average, were obtained for CD4+ cells from healthy donors.

Broader study findings: Overlapping CD8+ CDR3 repertoires of patients and controls contained some 30 shared sequences.

A remark on this clonotype: Its antigen is currently unknown.

Genomic DNA was employed as the template in profiling TCR beta VDJ and CDR3. TCRdb reprocessed the reads with MiXCR, giving one entry per CDR3 protein. Of some 120,000 distinct CDR3 sequences listed, around 48% are singletons. The source is a human donor in good health, serving as a control. Sequencing was carried out using sorted CD4+, CD8+, or CD8+CD57+ T cells (not recorded which) from PBMCs.

In DNA, the CDR3 is TGCAGCGTTGAAGGACAGGCCTATGGCTACACCTTC. Protein product: CSVEGQAYGYTF. The chain is built from TRBV29-1 and TRBJ1-2, with a weak D call TRBD1 (6 bases). The CDR3 is 12 residues long. The germline V gene encodes CDR1 SQVTM and CDR2 ANQGSEA. Between the trimmed V and J ends, which lost 1 base and 4 bases, there was a span of 7 bases. The variable domain in full, completed from reference TRBV29-1 and TRBJ1-2, reads SAVISQKPSRDICQRGTSLTIQCQVDSQVTMMFWYRQQPGQSLTLIATANQGSEATYESGFVIDKFPISRPNLTFSTLTVSNMSPEDSSIYLCSVEGQAYGYTFGSGTRLTVV.